The clone carrying this TCR beta chain was detected only a few times. Gene names are the mouse ones. Stated time point: mouse harvest day 14 after allogeneic transplant. Each mouse received 10^7 T-cell-depleted marrow cells plus 10^6 splenic CD5+ T cells by tail vein. The protocol was immunoSEQ multiplex PCR, while the TCRdb copy is restricted to in-frame clones and leaves out a portion. The sample includes around 5,000 clones, about 50% of them seen just once. The sample originates from a study of tissue T cells after allogeneic stem cell transplantation. This TCR derives from a female BALB/c mouse given C57BL/6 T cells with graft-versus-host disease after an allogeneic hematopoietic cell transplant. Sequencing was done on a sample of gut tissue.

The CDR3 loop reads CASSQDLWGFNQDTQYF. The sequenced CDR3 bases are TGTGCCAGCAGCCAAGATCTCTGGGGGTTTAACCAAGACACCCAGTAC. This chain uses TRBV2 with TRBJ2-5; 7 positions agree with TRBD2. The observed sequence ends 1 residue before the CDR3 terminus, with the missing tail filled in from the germline J gene. Trimming took 0 bases from V and 0 from J; bases not matched to a gene: 6. This CDR3 comprises 17 residues. Germline CDR1 reads LGHNA; CDR2 reads YSYQKL.